Below are 9 T cell receptor beta chains sequenced from a single sample in a study of blood T cells in healthy people across ages. A second PCR, run for about 7 to 11 cycles, used a sample-barcoded 5' primer plus a J-beta primer mix. TCRdb itself ran the 5' RACE reads through MiXCR, one entry per CDR3 protein. Found here are hundreds of thousands of distinct CDR3 sequences, 58% of them singletons; the top ten hold roughly 22%. Sequencing was carried out using blood. The receptors here all came from a man in his thirties or forties in good health.

The V gene is TRBV5-1, the J gene TRBJ2-5; D uncertain. Germline V gene data show CDR1 as SGHRS and CDR2 as YFSETQ. The CDR3 extends over 15 amino acids. Deletions cut 2 bases from V and 2 bases from J, with 13 bases between. CDR3 region: CASSFRGAGQETQYF. In nucleotides, the CDR3 is TGCGCCAGCAGCTTCCGCGGAGCAGGACAAGAGACCCAGTACTTC.

The table lists this clonotype with a few counts. V and J are TRBV7-6 and TRBJ2-7; D may be TRBD1 (6 bases). The CDR3 covers 16 residues. CDR1 and CDR2 from the germline V gene are SGHVS and FNYEAQ. V was cut by 0 bases and J by 5 bases, with 17 bases left in between. The CDR3 nucleotides are TGTGCCAGCAGCTTAGCGGCCGGAACAGGGTCCAACGAGCAGTACTTC. It codes for CASSLAAGTGSNEQYF.

The chain is built from TRBV4-2 and TRBJ2-2; a weak D match, TRBD2 (5 bases). V lost 1 base and J lost 0, with 9 bases in between. Germline assignment: CDR1 LGHNA and CDR2 YNFKEQ. This CDR3 contains 16 residues. The CDR3 here is CASSQVSAPNTGELFF. CDR3 nucleotides: TGTGCCAGCAGCCAAGTTAGCGCTCCGAACACCGGGGAGCTGTTTTTT.

A few counts support this clonotype. The chain is built from TRBV15 and TRBJ1-5, with D possibly TRBD1 on 6 matching bases. The CDR3 extends over 18 amino acids. The germline CDR1 and CDR2 sequences are LNHNV and YYDKDF (reference sequence). V gave up 0 bases and J gave up 3 bases, with 18 bases separating them. Written as DNA, the CDR3 is TGTGCCACCAGCAGAGATTTGGGGTGGGGGGCTCCCAATCAGCCCCAGCATTTT. Protein product: CATSRDLGWGAPNQPQHF.

The J gene is TRBJ2-5, the V gene TRBV12-3 or TRBV12-4; TRBD1 aligns across 8 bases. The CDR3 spans 15 residues. V dropped 6 bases and J dropped 2; count of bases not matched to a gene: 8. The CDR3: CASSARGLSQETQYF. CDR3 bases: TGTGCCAGCAGCGCCAGGGGGCTTTCGCAAGAGACCCAGTACTTC.

This chain joins TRBV20-1 and TRBJ1-6; D may be TRBD1 (6 bases). The CDR3 loop spans 15 amino acids. Trimming removed 2 bases at V and 7 bases at J, with 15 bases between. Germline values: CDR1 DFQATT, CDR2 SNEGSKA (reference sequence). Here the CDR3 DNA reads TGCAGTGCTAGAACGCCTGGACAGTTAAATTCACCCCTCCACTTT. Translating gives CSARTPGQLNSPLHF.

In DNA, the CDR3 is TGTGCCAGCAGCCCCACAGTGTCCGGAAACACCATATATTTT. It translates to CASSPTVSGNTIYF. This chain links TRBV14 with TRBJ1-3; the D is unclear. This CDR3 region has 14 residues. The V gene's germline CDR1 is SGHDN and CDR2 FVKESK. Trimming removed 4 bases from V and 4 bases from J, with 11 bases in between. Full variable domain (missing parts from reference TRBV14 and TRBJ1-3): EAGVTQFPSHSVIEKGQTVTLRCDPISGHDNLYWYRRVMGKEIKFLLHFVKESKQDESGMPNNRFLAERTGGTYSTLKVQPAELEDSGVYFCASSPTVSGNTIYFGEGSWLTVV.

Here the CDR3 reads CASSPRTTSSYEQYF. CDR3 sequence (DNA): TGTGCCAGCAGTCCCAGGACTACAAGCTCCTACGAGCAGTACTTC. The rearrangement joins TRBV12-3 or TRBV12-4 to TRBJ2-7; D perhaps matches TRBD2 (6 bases). CDR3 length: 15 residues. V was clipped by 5 bases and J by 0 bases, with 14 bases between them.

This clonotype appeared a few times. The chain uses TRBV15 and TRBJ2-5; 7 bases map to TRBD2. The J call may be faulty, since TRBJ2-7 better matches the DNA end. The CDR3 sequence is 15 residues long. Germline CDR1 is LNHNV and CDR2 is YYDKDF (reference sequence). CDR3 residues: CATSRDLVSGNEQYF. Here the CDR3 DNA reads TGTGCCACCAGCAGAGATCTAGTAAGCGGGAACGAGCAGTACTTC.